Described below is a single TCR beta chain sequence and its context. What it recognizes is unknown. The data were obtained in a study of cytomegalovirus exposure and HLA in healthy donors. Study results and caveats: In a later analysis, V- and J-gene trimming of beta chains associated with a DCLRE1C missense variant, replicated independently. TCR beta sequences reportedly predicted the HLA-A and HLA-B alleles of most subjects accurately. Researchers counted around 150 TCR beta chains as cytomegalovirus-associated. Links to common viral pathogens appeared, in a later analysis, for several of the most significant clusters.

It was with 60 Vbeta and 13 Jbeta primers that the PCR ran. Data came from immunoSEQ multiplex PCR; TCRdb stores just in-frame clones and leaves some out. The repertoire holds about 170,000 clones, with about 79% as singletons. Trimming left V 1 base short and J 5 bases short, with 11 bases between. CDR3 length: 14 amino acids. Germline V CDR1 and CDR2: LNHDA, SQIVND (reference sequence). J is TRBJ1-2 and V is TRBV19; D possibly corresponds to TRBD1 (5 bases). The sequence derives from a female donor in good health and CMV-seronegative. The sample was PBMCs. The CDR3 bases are TGTGCCAGTAGTATAGGAAGGGGCGAATATGGCTACACCTTC. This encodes CASSIGRGEYGYTF.